Shown below are 19 T cell receptor beta chains from a single sample sequenced in a study of T cells expressing NK-cell markers (dated by TCRdb to the early 2020s). The library was built by means of 5' RACE. Sequencing was carried out with an Illumina HiSeq 2000. After reprocessing by TCRdb, each CDR3 protein sequence is one entry, and no DNA is given. The table for this sample shows 500,000 or so distinct CDR3 sequences. The ten largest clones take up under 4.5% of the sample. The sample comprised blood T cells: a sorted CD56 or NKG2C T cell subset, CD4+ or CD8+ T cells, or bulk PBMC T cells (not recorded which). The source is a man aged 18 to 30 in good health. Donor details come from another sample of the same person, matched by shared clones.

The chain joins TRBV12-3 or TRBV12-4 to TRBJ1-5. There are 14 residues in the CDR3. CDR3 protein: CASSLASWDQPQHF.

The chain has TRBV7-6 and TRBJ1-3; without DNA, the TCRdb call of TRBD1 cannot be checked. The length of the CDR3 is 16 residues. Germline V lookup: CDR1 SGHVS, CDR2 FNYEAQ. The CDR3 is CASSLVDSASGNTIYF.

The V and J genes are TRBV27 and TRBJ2-7; checking the TCRdb D call of TRBD2 is not possible without DNA. The CDR3 length is 16 residues. Germline V CDR1 and CDR2: MNHEY, SMNVEV (reference sequence). CDR3 amino acids: CASSREPGLAGYEQYF.

This sequence joins TRBV6-5 and TRBJ1-1. Germline V gene data show CDR1 as MNHEY and CDR2 as SVGAGI. The CDR3 has 15 amino acids. The CDR3 loop reads CASSYSLAENTEAFF.

The chain employs TRBV20-1 and TRBJ1-3. The CDR3 loop spans 14 amino acids. Looked up from germline, CDR1 is DFQATT and CDR2 is SNEGSKA (reference sequence). The CDR3 sequence is CSARAASSGNTIYF.

This chain links TRBV24-1 with TRBJ2-4; the D gene TCRdb calls, TRBD1, cannot be checked with no DNA. Germline V gene lookup returns CDR1 KGHDR and CDR2 SFDVKD. The CDR3 spans 15 residues. CDR3 residues: CATSDSGQGKNIQYF.

The J gene is TRBJ2-4, the V gene TRBV2; TCRdb outputs TRBD1, but without DNA this stays unchecked. CDR1 is SNHLY, CDR2 FYNNEI, per germline. The CDR3 runs 15 residues. CDR3 in amino acids: CASSETPVGRNIQYF. Full variable domain (missing parts from reference TRBV2 and TRBJ2-4): EPEVTQTPSHQVTQMGQEVILRCVPISNHLYFYWYRQILGQKVEFLVSFYNNEISEKSEIFDDQFSVERPDGSNFTLKIRSTKLEDSAMYFCASSETPVGRNIQYFGAGTRLSVL.

The J gene is TRBJ1-1, the V gene TRBV11-2; TCRdb designates TRBD1, a call that cannot be tested without DNA. The CDR3 has 15 residues. CDR1 and CDR2 (germline): SGHAT, FQNNGV. The CDR3 region is CASSLRGQGNTEAFF.

This chain connects TRBV29-1 to TRBJ1-2. The CDR3 runs 13 residues. Germline V gene lookup returns CDR1 SQVTM and CDR2 ANQGSEA. The CDR3 here is CSVEDRETNGDTF.

This chain joins TRBV12-3 or TRBV12-4 and TRBJ2-2. The CDR3 contains 14 residues. The CDR3 sequence is CASSPIHNTGELFF.

This chain links TRBV7-2 with TRBJ2-6; the D call of TRBD1 rests on TCRdb alone, since no DNA is present to check it. CDR1 is SGHTA and CDR2 is FQGNSA in the germline V gene. This CDR3 has 19 amino acids. CDR3 loop: CASSATTGHVISGANVLTF.

The chain uses TRBV29-1 and TRBJ2-5; no DNA is available, so the TRBD1 call from TCRdb remains unchecked. CDR3 size: 14 residues. Germline values: CDR1 SQVTM, CDR2 ANQGSEA. The CDR3 reads CSAATTGWEETQYF.

The V call is TRBV28, the J call TRBJ2-7; TCRdb lists TRBD1, though no DNA is available to test this call. Germline V gene data show CDR1 as MDHEN and CDR2 as SYDVKM. This CDR3 contains 15 residues. The CDR3 loop is CASRPQGTGNYEQYF.

The V gene is TRBV20-1, the J gene TRBJ2-7; TCRdb returns TRBD1, unconfirmable since there is no DNA. This CDR3 is 14 amino acids long. Germline lookup yields CDR1 DFQATT and CDR2 SNEGSKA (reference sequence). CDR3 residues: CSATKQQGWYEQYF.

The chain links TRBV2 to TRBJ2-3; the D gene TCRdb calls, TRBD1, cannot be checked with no DNA. The CDR3 has 12 amino acids. Germline CDR1 SNHLY, CDR2 FYNNEI. CDR3 sequence: CASGGETDTQYF.

This chain joins TRBV5-6 and TRBJ2-1. CDR1 SGHDT and CDR2 YYEEEE come from the germline V gene. The CDR3 contains 15 residues. The chain's CDR3 is CASSLRRTPYNEQFF. The full variable domain, completed using reference TRBV5-6 and TRBJ2-1, is DAGVTQSPTHLIKTRGQQVTLRCSPKSGHDTVSWYQQALGQGPQFIFQYYEEEERQRGNFPDRFSGHQFPNYSSELNVNALLLGDSALYLCASSLRRTPYNEQFFGPGTRLTVL.

The chain is built from TRBV5-6 and TRBJ1-1; with no DNA, the TCRdb D assignment of TRBD1 cannot be verified. The CDR3 has 12 residues. CDR1 is SGHDT, CDR2 YYEEEE, per germline. CDR3 sequence: CASSLYAGRAFF.

The genes are TRBV5-1 and TRBJ2-2; checking the TCRdb D call of TRBD2 is not possible without DNA. This CDR3 has 16 amino acids. Per germline, CDR1 SGHRS and CDR2 YFSETQ. The CDR3 reads CASSQLAGEATGELFF.

This CDR3 is CASSFPGTSGSYNEQFF. The chain links TRBV9 to TRBJ2-1; as DNA is missing, the TRBD2 call by TCRdb cannot be tested. This CDR3 spans 17 amino acids. Germline lookup yields CDR1 SGDLS and CDR2 YYNGEE.